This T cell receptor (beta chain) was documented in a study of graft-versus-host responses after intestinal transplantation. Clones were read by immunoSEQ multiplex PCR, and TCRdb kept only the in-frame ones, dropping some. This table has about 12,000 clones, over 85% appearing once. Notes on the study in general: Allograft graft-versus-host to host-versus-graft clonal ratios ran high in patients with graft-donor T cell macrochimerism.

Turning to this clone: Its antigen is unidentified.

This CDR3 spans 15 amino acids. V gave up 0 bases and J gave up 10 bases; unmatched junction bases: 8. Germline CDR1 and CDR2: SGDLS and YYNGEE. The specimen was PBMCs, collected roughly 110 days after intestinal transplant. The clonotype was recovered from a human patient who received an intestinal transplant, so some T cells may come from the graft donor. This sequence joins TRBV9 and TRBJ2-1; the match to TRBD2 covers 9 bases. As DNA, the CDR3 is TGTGCCAGCAGCGTAGTTCTAGCGGGAAGGACCGAGCAGTTCTTC. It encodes CASSVVLAGRTEQFF.